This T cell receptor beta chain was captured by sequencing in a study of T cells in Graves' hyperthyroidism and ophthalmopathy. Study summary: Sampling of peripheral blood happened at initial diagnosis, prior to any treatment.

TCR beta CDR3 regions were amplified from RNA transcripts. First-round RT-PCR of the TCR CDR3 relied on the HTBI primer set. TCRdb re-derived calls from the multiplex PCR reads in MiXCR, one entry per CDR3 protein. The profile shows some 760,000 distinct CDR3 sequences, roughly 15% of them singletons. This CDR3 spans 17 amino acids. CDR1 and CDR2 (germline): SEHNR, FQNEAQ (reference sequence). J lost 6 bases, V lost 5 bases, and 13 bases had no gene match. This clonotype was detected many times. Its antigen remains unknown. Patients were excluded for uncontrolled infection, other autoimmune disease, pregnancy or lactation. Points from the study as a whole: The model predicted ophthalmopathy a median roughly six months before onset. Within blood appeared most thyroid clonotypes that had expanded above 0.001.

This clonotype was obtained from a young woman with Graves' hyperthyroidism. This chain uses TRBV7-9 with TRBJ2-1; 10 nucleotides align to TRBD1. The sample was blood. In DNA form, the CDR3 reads TGTGCCAGCAGCCCAAGGGGTTTGGGACAGGGGTTCAATGAGCAGTTCTTC. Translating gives CASSPRGLGQGFNEQFF.